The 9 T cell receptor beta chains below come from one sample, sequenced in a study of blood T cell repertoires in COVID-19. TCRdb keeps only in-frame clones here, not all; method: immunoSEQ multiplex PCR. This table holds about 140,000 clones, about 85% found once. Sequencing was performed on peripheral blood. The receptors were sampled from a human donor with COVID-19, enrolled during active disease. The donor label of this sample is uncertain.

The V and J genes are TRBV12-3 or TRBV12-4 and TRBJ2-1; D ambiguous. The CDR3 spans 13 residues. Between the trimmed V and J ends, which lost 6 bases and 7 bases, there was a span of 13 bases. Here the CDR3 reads CASSQTLGNEQFF. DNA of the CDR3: TGTGCCAGCAGCCAGACCCTCGGGAATGAGCAGTTCTTC.

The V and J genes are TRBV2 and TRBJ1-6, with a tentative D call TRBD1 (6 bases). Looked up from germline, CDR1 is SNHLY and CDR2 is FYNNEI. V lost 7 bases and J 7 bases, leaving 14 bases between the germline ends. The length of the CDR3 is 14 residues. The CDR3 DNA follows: TGTGCCAGCATGGAGACAGGCTTCAATTCACCCCTCCACTTT. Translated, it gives CASMETGFNSPLHF.

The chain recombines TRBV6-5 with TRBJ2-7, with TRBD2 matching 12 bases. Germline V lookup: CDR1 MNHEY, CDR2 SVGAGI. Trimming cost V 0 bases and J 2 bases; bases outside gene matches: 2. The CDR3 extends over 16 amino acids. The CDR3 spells CASSYSLAGGAYEQYF. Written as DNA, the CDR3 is TGTGCCAGCAGTTACTCTCTAGCGGGGGGGGCCTACGAGCAGTACTTC.

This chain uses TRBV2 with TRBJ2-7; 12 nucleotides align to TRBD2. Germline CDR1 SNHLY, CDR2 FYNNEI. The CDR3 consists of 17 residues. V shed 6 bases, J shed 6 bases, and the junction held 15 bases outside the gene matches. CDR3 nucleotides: TGTGCCAGCAGACAAACGGAGGGGCTAGCGGGGGGGCCCGAGCAGTACTTC. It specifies CASRQTEGLAGGPEQYF.

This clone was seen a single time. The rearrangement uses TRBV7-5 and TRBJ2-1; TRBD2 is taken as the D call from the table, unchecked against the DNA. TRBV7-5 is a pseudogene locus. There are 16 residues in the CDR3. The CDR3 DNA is TGTGTCAGAAGCCCGAAGACTAGCGGGAGACCGTATGAGCAGTTCTTC. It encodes CVRSPKTSGRPYEQFF.

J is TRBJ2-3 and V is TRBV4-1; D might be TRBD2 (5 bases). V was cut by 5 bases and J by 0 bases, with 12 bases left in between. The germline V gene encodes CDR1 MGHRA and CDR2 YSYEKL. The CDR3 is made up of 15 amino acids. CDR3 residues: CASSSLAASTDTQYF. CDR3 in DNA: TGCGCCAGCAGCTCGCTAGCTGCTAGCACAGATACGCAGTATTTT.

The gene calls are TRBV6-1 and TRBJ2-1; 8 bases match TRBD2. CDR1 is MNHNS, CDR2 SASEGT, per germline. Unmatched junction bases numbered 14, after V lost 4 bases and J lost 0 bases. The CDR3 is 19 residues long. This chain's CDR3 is CASSAMGAGAPVSYNEQFF. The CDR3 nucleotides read TGTGCCAGCAGTGCGATGGGAGCGGGAGCTCCCGTCTCCTACAATGAGCAGTTCTTC.

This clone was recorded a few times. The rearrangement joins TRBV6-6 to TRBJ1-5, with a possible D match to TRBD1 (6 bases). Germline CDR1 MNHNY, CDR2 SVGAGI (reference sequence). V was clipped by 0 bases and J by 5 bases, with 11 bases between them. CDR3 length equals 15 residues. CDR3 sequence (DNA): TGTGCCAGCAGTTACTCCGGGACACTCGATCAGCCCCAGCATTTT. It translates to CASSYSGTLDQPQHF.

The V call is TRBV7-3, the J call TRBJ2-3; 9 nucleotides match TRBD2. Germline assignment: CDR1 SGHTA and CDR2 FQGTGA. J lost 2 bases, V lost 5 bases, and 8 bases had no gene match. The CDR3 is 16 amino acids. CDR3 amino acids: CASSLLAGVTTDTQYF. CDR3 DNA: TGTGCCAGCAGCCTTTTAGCGGGGGTAACCACAGATACGCAGTATTTT.